The source of this T cell receptor (beta chain) is a study of T-cell memory formation after mild COVID-19. The CDR3 covers 15 residues. Germline V CDR1 and CDR2: LGHNA, YSLEER. Trimming shortened V by 1 base and J by 0 bases, and 7 bases separated the two germline ends. TCRdb used MiXCR to reprocess the 5' RACE reads, holding one entry per CDR3 protein. The sample contains 290,000 or so distinct CDR3 sequences, less than 20% of which appear only once. In this sample, this clonotype turned up a few times. The receptor's source is a man younger than 35 who had mild COVID-19 (a few samples of this study predate the infection). Cell type and time point are not known. The sample consisted of PBMCs or a T cell subset sorted from them (not recorded which). The genes are TRBV4-3 and TRBJ1-3; D uncertain. The CDR3: CASSQVTVSGNTIYF. The CDR3, as DNA: TGCGCCAGCAGCCAAGTGACGGTCTCTGGAAACACCATATATTTT.